The 4 T cell receptor beta chains below were found in one sample sequenced in a study of cytomegalovirus exposure and HLA in healthy donors. Both 60 Vbeta primers and 13 Jbeta primers went into the PCR. Here immunoSEQ multiplex PCR was the method, and the copy in TCRdb shows in-frame clones only, minus some. The table records 180,000 or so clones, more than 60% of them present only once. Sequenced input: PBMCs. The source of these receptors is a man aged 18 to 29 in good health and CMV-seronegative.

The V and J genes are TRBV9 and TRBJ2-5; TRBD2 aligns across 13 bases. Germline V lookup: CDR1 SGDLS, CDR2 YYNGEE. There are 17 residues in the CDR3. Trimming cost V 2 bases and J 5 bases; bases outside gene matches: 9. CDR3 DNA: TGTGCCAGCAGCGTGGGACTAGCGGGGAGCTGGCAGGAGACCCAGTACTTC. The encoded protein is CASSVGLAGSWQETQYF.

This clone was seen only a few times. This CDR3 is also generated by other DNA sequences in the sample. CDR3 amino acids: CASSRGNTEAFF. The CDR3, as DNA: TGTGCCAGCAGCAGGGGGAACACTGAAGCTTTCTTT. The V and J genes are TRBV7-9 and TRBJ1-1; maybe TRBD1 (5 bases). Looked up from germline, CDR1 is SEHNR and CDR2 is FQNEAQ (reference sequence). The CDR3 has 12 amino acids. V lost 5 bases to trimming and J lost 1 base, with 5 bases between them.

The chain couples TRBV19 to TRBJ1-5, with 9 bases that match TRBD1. V was pared by 3 bases and J by 0 bases, with 6 bases of the junction left unmatched. Germline V lookup: CDR1 LNHDA, CDR2 SQIVND (reference sequence). The CDR3 sequence is 17 residues long. CDR3 bases: TGTGCCAGTAGTATCAGAACAGGGGGCTATAGCAATCAGCCCCAGCATTTT. It is translated as CASSIRTGGYSNQPQHF.

In its sample, this clone was seen a few times. The chain links TRBV7-9 to TRBJ2-5; TRBD1 matches at 7 bases. This CDR3 has 15 amino acids. Trimming took 1 base from V and 6 from J; bases not matched to a gene: 8. Germline V gene sequence: CDR1 SEHNR, CDR2 FQNEAQ (reference sequence). CDR3 residues: CASSLGAGGSKTQYF. CDR3 in DNA: TGTGCCAGCAGCTTAGGTGCAGGGGGATCGAAGACCCAGTACTTC.